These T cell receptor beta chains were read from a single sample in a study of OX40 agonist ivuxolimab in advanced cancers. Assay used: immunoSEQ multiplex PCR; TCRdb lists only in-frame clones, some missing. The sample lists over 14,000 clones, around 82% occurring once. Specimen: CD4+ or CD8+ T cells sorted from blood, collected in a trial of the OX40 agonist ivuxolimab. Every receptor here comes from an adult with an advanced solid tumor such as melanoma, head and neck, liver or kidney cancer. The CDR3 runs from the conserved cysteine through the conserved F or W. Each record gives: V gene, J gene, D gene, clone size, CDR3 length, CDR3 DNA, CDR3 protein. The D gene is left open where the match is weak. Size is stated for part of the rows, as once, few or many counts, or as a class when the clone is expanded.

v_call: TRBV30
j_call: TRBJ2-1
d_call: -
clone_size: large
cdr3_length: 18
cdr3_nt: TGTGCCTGGAGGTCCTGGGGGGAACCACCGAGCTCCTACAATGAGCAGTTCTTC
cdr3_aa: CAWRSWGEPPSSYNEQFF

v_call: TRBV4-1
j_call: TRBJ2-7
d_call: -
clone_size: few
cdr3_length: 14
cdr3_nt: TGCGCCAGCAGCATCCGGGACACATCCTACGAGCAGTACTTC
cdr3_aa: CASSIRDTSYEQYF

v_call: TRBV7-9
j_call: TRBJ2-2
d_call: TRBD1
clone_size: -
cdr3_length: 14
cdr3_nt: TGTGCCAGCAGCGGGACAGTGAAGACCGGGGAGCTGTTTTTT
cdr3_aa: CASSGTVKTGELFF

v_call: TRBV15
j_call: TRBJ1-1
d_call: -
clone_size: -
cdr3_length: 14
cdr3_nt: TGTGCCACCAGCAGTCCCCAGGGATTCACTGAAGCTTTCTTT
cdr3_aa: CATSSPQGFTEAFF

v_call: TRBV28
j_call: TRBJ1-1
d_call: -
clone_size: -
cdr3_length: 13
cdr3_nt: TGTGCCAGCAGTTTATCAGGGCCAGATGAAGCTTTCTTT
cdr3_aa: CASSLSGPDEAFF

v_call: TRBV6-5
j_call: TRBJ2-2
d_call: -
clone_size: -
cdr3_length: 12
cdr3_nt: TGTGCCAGCATCGTCGGACTCGGGGAGCTGTTTTTT
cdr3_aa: CASIVGLGELFF

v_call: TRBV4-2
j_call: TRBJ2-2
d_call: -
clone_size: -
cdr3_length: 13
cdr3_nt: TGTGCCAGCAGCTTCACAGATACCGGGGAGCTGTTTTTT
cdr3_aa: CASSFTDTGELFF

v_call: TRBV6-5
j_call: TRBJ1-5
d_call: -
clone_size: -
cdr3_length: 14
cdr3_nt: TGTGCCAGCCGACAGGTAGGACGAAATCAGCCCCAGCATTTT
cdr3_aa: CASRQVGRNQPQHF

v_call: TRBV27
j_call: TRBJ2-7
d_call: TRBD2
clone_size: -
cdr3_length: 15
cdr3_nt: TGTGCCAGCAGTCTCTTAAGCGGGAGCTCCTACGAGCAGTACTTC
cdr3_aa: CASSLLSGSSYEQYF

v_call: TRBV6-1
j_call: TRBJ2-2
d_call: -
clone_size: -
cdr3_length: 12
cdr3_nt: TGTGCCAGCCTTCGAGGAACCGGGGAGCTGTTTTTT
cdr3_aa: CASLRGTGELFF

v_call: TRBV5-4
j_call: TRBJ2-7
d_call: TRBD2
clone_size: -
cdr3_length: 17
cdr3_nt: TGTGCCAGCAGCTTCTCAACTAGCGGGACCGGCTTTTACGAGCAGTACTTC
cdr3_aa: CASSFSTSGTGFYEQYF

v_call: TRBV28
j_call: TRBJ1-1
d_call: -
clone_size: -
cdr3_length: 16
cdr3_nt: TGTGCCAGCAGACCGCCGGACGCCTGGGGGAACACTGAAGCTTTCTTT
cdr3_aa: CASRPPDAWGNTEAFF

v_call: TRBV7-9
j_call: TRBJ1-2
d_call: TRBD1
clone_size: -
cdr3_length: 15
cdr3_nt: TGTGCCAGCAGCCAAGATTGGGACAGGGGATATGGCTACACCTTC
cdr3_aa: CASSQDWDRGYGYTF

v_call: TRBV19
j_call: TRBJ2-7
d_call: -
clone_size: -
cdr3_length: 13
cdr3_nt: TGTGCCAGTAGTACCTGGACGGCCGACGAGCAGTACTTC
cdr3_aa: CASSTWTADEQYF

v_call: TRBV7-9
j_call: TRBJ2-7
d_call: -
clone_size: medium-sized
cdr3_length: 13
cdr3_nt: TGTGCCAGCAGCCAAGGGACTCCTGCCGAGCAGTACTTC
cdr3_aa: CASSQGTPAEQYF

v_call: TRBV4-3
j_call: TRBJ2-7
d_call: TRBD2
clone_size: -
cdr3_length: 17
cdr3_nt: TGCGCCAGCAGCCAAACTTCAGAAGGGACTAGCGGCTACGAGCAGTACTTC
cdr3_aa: CASSQTSEGTSGYEQYF

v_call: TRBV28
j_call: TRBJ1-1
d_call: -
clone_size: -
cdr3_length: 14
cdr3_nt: TGTGCCCACAAAACCGCTGGAATGAACACTGAAGCTTTCTTT
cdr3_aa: CAHKTAGMNTEAFF

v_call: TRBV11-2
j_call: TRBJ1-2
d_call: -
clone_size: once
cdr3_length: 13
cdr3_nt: TGTGCCAGCAGCCCCCACTTGAGTAATGGCTACACCTTC
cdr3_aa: CASSPHLSNGYTF

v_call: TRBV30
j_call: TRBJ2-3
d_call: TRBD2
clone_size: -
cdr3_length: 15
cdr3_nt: TGTGCCTGGAGTGGCCTAGCGGGATCTCGGGATACGCAGTATTTT
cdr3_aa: CAWSGLAGSRDTQYF

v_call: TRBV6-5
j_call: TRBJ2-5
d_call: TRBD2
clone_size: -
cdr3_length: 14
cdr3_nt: TGTGCCAGCAGTTCCACGGGGGGAGTGGAGACCCAGTACTTC
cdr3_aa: CASSSTGGVETQYF

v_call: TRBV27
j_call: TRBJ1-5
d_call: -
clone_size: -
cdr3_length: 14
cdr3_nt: TGTGCCAGCAGTTTACAGGGGAGCAATCAGCCCCAGCATTTT
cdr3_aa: CASSLQGSNQPQHF

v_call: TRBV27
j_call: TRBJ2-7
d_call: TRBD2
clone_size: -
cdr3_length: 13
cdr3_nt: TGTGCCAGCAAAGGCGGGAGTCTCTACGAGCAGTACTTC
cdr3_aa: CASKGGSLYEQYF

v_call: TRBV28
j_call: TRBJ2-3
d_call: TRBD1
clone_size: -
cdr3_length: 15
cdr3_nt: TGTGCCAGCAGTTTTAGGACAGGACTCACAGATACGCAGTATTTT
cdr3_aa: CASSFRTGLTDTQYF

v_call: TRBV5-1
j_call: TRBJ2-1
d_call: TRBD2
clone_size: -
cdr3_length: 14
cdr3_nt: TGCGCCAGCAGCTTCGGACTAGCGGGCGATGAGCAGTTCTTC
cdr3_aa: CASSFGLAGDEQFF

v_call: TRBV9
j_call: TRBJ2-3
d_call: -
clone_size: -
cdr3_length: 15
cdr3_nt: TGTGCCAGCAGCGTAGAGGTAGGAAGCACAGATACGCAGTATTTT
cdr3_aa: CASSVEVGSTDTQYF

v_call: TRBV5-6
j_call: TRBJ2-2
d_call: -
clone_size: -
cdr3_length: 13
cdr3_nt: TGTGCCAGCAGCCGTATGAACACCGGGGAGCTGTTTTTT
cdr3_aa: CASSRMNTGELFF

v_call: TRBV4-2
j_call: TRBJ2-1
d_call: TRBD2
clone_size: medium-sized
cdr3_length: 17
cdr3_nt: TGTGCCAGCAGCCAAGATCCTGTAGCGGGAGGTGTGGATGAGCAGTTCTTC
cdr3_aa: CASSQDPVAGGVDEQFF

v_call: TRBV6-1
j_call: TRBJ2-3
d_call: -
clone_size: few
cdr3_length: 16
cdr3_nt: TGTGCCAGCAGTGTCGAAGACACCCCTTTCACAGATACGCAGTATTTT
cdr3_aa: CASSVEDTPFTDTQYF

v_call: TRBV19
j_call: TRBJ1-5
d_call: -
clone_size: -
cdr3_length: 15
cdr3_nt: TGTGCCAGTAACACAGGGTTGGGAAGCAATCAGCCCCAGCATTTT
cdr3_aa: CASNTGLGSNQPQHF

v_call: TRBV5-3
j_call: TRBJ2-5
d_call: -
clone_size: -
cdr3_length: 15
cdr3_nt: TGCGCCAGCAGCCAAGGGGGGGGATACCAAGAGACCCAGTACTTC
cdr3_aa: CASSQGGGYQETQYF

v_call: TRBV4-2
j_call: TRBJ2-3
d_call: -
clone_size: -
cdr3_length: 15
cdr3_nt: TGTGCCAGCAGCCAAGACGGAGAACCTACAGATACGCAGTATTTT
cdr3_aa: CASSQDGEPTDTQYF

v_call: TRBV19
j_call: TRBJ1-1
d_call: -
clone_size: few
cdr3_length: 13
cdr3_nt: TGTGCCAGTAGTACAGGCCTGAACACTGAAGCTTTCTTT
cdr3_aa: CASSTGLNTEAFF

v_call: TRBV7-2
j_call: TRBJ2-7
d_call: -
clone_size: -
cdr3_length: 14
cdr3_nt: TGTGCCAGCAGCTTTCTGGGACAAGTCTACGAGCAGTACTTC
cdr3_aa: CASSFLGQVYEQYF

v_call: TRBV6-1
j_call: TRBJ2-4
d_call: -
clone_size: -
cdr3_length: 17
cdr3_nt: TGTGCCAGCAGTGAAGGCTCAGGGGGGGTAGCCAAAAACATTCAGTACTTC
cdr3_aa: CASSEGSGGVAKNIQYF

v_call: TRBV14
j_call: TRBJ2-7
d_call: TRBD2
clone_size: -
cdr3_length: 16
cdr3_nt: TGTGCCAGCAGCCAGGATAGCGGGAGGCTCCCGTACGAGCAGTACTTC
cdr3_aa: CASSQDSGRLPYEQYF

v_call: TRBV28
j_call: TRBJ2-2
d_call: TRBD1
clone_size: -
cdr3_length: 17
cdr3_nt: TGTGCCAGCCATTCCCGGACAGGGGCATGGAACACCGGGGAGCTGTTTTTT
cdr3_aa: CASHSRTGAWNTGELFF

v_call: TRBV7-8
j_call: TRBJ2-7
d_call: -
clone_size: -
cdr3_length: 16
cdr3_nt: TGTGCCAGCAGCTTAGAAGAAGCGGGCGTCAACTACGAGCAGTACTTC
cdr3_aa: CASSLEEAGVNYEQYF

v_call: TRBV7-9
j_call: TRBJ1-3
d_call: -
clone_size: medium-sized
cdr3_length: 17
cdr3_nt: TGTGCCAGCAGCCCCGCCCATGGGGGGTTATCTGGAAACACCATATATTTT
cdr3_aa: CASSPAHGGLSGNTIYF

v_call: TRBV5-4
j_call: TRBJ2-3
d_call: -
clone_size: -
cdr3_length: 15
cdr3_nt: TGTGCCAGCAGCCTCTCGCCGGGCGTCACAGATACGCAGTATTTT
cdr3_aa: CASSLSPGVTDTQYF

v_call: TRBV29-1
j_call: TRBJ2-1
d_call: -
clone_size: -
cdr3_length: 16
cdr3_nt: TGCAGCGTTGAGGTTTCTGGGTACCGCCCCTACAATGAGCAGTTCTTC
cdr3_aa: CSVEVSGYRPYNEQFF

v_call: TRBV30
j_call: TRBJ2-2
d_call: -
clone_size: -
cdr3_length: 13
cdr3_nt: TGTGCCTGGAGCTACAAGTACACCGGGGAGCTGTTTTTT
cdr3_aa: CAWSYKYTGELFF

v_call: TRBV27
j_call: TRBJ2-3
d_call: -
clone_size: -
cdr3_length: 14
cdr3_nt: TGTGCCAGCAGTTTATCGGCCGGGGCAGATACGCAGTATTTT
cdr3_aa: CASSLSAGADTQYF

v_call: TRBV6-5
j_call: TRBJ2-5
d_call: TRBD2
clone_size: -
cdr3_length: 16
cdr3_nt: TGTGCCAGCAGTTACTTAGCGGGAGGGCTGAAAGAGACCCAGTACTTC
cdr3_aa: CASSYLAGGLKETQYF

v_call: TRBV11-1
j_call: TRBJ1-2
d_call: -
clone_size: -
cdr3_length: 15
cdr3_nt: TGTGCCAGCAGCTTAGCGGATTCTGGGGTTGGGGGCTACACCTTC
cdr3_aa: CASSLADSGVGGYTF

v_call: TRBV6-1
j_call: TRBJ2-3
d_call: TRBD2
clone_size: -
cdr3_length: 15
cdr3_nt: TGTGCCAGCGGCCGACTAGCGGGAGGGGGAGATACGCAGTATTTT
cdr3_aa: CASGRLAGGGDTQYF

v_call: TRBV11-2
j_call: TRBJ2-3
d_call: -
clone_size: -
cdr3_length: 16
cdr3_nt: TGTGCCAGCAGCCACGGTAGGGGCGGTCTCACAGATACGCAGTATTTT
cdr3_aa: CASSHGRGGLTDTQYF

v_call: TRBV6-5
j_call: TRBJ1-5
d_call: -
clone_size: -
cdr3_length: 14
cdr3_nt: TGTGCCAGCAGTTACTCAGGAGGCAATCAGCCCCAGCATTTT
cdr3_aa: CASSYSGGNQPQHF